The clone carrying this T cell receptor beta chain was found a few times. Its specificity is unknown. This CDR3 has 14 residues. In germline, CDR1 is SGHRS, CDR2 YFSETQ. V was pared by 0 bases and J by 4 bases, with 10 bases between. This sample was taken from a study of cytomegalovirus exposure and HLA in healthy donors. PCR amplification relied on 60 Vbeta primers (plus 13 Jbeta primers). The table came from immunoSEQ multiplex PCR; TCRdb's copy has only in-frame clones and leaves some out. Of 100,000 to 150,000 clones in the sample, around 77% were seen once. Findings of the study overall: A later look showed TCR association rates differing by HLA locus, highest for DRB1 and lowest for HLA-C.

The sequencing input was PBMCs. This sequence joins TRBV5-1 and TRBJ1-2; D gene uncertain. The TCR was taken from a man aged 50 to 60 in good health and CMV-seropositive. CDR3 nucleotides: TGCGCCAGCAGCTTGGTTCCAGAACCCTATGGCTACACCTTC. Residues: CASSLVPEPYGYTF.